This TCR beta chain was recovered during a study of blood T cell repertoires in COVID-19. Looking at the study overall: Acute and convalescent COVID-19 samples came from the United States, Italy and Spain. T cells, B-cell-depleted T cells, or PBMCs supplied cDNA or gDNA.

Source study methods: For nucleated cells, counts were estimated from reference gene primer amplification. Clones were read by immunoSEQ multiplex PCR, and TCRdb kept only the in-frame ones, dropping some. V, J and clone size are those of that table, while D and trimming were read from the DNA. The sample records around 200,000 clones, roughly 80% being singletons. The V and J ends lost 7 bases and 0 bases, in that order; junction bases with no gene match: 7. Germline loops: CDR1 SGHAT, CDR2 FQDESV (reference sequence). The CDR3 extends over 16 amino acids. This clone was detected once. The gene calls are TRBV11-1 and TRBJ2-2; 8 positions match TRBD2. This sequence originates from a man aged 50 to 59 who had recovered from COVID-19. Sequenced: peripheral blood. CDR3 region: CASTPRGGANTGELFF. CDR3 sequence (DNA): TGTGCCAGCACCCCACGGGGGGGGGCGAACACCGGGGAGCTGTTTTTT.